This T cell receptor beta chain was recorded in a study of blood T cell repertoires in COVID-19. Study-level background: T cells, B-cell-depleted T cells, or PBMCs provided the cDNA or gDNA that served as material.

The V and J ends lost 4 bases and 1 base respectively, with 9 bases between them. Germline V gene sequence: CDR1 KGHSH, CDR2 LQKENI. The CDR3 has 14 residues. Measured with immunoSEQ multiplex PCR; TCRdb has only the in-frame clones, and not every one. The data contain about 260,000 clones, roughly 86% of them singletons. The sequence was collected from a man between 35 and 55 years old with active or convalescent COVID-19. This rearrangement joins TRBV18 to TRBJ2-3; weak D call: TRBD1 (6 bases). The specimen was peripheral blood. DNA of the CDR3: TGTGCCAGCTCACGACGGACAGGCACAGATACGCAGTATTTT. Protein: CASSRRTGTDTQYF.